The 12 T cell receptor beta chains reported below all come from one sample, sequenced in a study of blood T cell repertoires in COVID-19. The protocol was immunoSEQ multiplex PCR, while the TCRdb copy is restricted to in-frame clones and leaves out a portion. Of over 350,000 clones listed, about 90% are singletons. Sequenced input: PBMCs or T cells enriched from blood (not recorded which). The receptors were gathered from a young woman with acute COVID-19.

The chain combines TRBV28 with TRBJ2-7, with D perhaps TRBD2 (5 bases). Germline V gene sequence: CDR1 MDHEN, CDR2 SYDVKM. Trimming pared 6 bases from V and 11 bases from J, leaving 17 bases between. This CDR3 contains 12 residues. CDR3 sequence reads: CASSQVGLTEYF. CDR3 DNA: TGTGCCAGCAGCCAAGTCGGACTCACGGAGTACTTC.

V is TRBV7-9 and J is TRBJ1-2; possible D gene TRBD1, 5 bases. This CDR3 has 14 residues. The germline V and J ends were trimmed by 5 bases and 2 bases, with 12 bases remaining between them. CDR1 and CDR2 (germline): SEHNR, FQNEAQ (reference sequence). CDR3 nucleotides: TGTGCCAGCAGCCACGCGGACACCAACTATGGCTACACCTTC. Amino acid sequence: CASSHADTNYGYTF.

The V and J genes are TRBV5-1 and TRBJ1-1, with a possible D match to TRBD1 (5 bases). The CDR3 loop spans 15 amino acids. Trimming left V 3 bases short and J 3 bases short, with 15 bases between. Germline CDR1 and CDR2: SGHRS and YFSETQ. This CDR3 is CASSSGGEADTEAFF. CDR3 in DNA: TGCGCCAGCAGCTCCGGGGGGGAGGCGGACACTGAAGCTTTCTTT.

V is TRBV11-2 and J is TRBJ2-1; TRBD2 matches 8 bases. Germline trimming cut 1 base from V and 7 bases from J; bases unmatched to any gene: 6. The CDR3 has 15 residues. In germline, CDR1 is SGHAT, CDR2 FQNNGV. The chain's CDR3 is CASSLVSGRGNEQFF. CDR3 sequence (DNA): TGTGCCAGCAGCTTAGTAAGCGGGAGAGGTAATGAGCAGTTCTTC. The complete variable domain, with remaining parts taken from reference TRBV11-2 and TRBJ2-1, reads EAGVAQSPRYKIIEKRQSVAFWCNPISGHATLYWYQQILGQGPKLLIQFQNNGVVDDSQLPKDRFSAERLKGVDSTLKIQPAKLEDSAVYLCASSLVSGRGNEQFFGPGTRLTVL.

This CDR3 is CASSFRTNYGYTF. The CDR3 nucleotides read TGTGCCAGCAGCTTTCGTACTAACTATGGCTACACCTTC. The chain links TRBV5-5 to TRBJ1-2, with unresolved D. V lost 2 bases, J lost 0 bases, and 5 bases lay in between. CDR1 and CDR2 (germline): SGHKS, YYEKEE (reference sequence). The CDR3 spans 13 residues.

This chain connects TRBV10-3 to TRBJ1-5; perhaps TRBD1 as D (5 bases). Germline V gene sequence: CDR1 ENHRY, CDR2 SYGVKD. The V end was cut by 3 bases, the J end by 6 bases, with 15 bases between. The CDR3 totals 15 residues. CDR3 residues: CAISEGQGGSQPQHF. The CDR3, as DNA: TGTGCCATCAGTGAAGGGCAGGGAGGGAGTCAGCCCCAGCATTTT.

Concerning this clone: Different DNA sequences within this sample yield the same CDR3. The chain's CDR3 is CASSPQGQQNYGYTF. CDR3 sequence (DNA): TGTGCCAGCTCACCACAGGGACAGCAGAACTATGGCTACACCTTC. V is TRBV18 and J is TRBJ1-2; 7 positions match TRBD1. Germline-derived CDR1 and CDR2 are KGHSH and LQKENI. CDR3 length: 15 amino acids. V lost 1 base to trimming and J lost 2 bases; unmatched junction nucleotides: 4.

V usage is TRBV9 and J usage is TRBJ2-7; 8 bases are shared with TRBD1. Looked up from germline, CDR1 is SGDLS and CDR2 is YYNGEE. Germline trimming cut 4 bases from V and 3 bases from J; bases unmatched to any gene: 9. The CDR3 spans 15 residues. The CDR3 DNA reads TGTGCCAGCAGCTATAGGACAGGGCCAGGCTACGAGCAGTACTTC. This gives the protein CASSYRTGPGYEQYF. Together with reference TRBV9 and TRBJ2-7, the CDR3 gives the full variable domain: DSGVTQTPKHLITATGQRVTLRCSPRSGDLSVYWYQQSLDQGLQFLIQYYNGEERAKGNILERFSAQQFPDLHSELNLSSLELGDSALYFCASSYRTGPGYEQYFGPGTRLTVT.

This clone was seen more than once but under ten times. This chain joins TRBV28 and TRBJ1-4; perhaps TRBD1 as D (5 bases). The V gene lost 6 bases and the J gene lost 3 bases, with 14 bases spanning the gap. The V gene's germline CDR1 is MDHEN and CDR2 SYDVKM. CDR3 length equals 15 residues. The DNA of the CDR3 is TGTGCCAGCAGACCTAGACAGTTTGCTAATGAAAAACTGTTTTTT. Its protein product is CASRPRQFANEKLFF.

This clone was seen once. The V call is TRBV29-1, the J call TRBJ2-3; no clear D gene. Per germline, CDR1 SQVTM and CDR2 ANQGSEA. V shed 2 bases and J shed 2 bases, with 14 bases lying between them. The CDR3 is 15 amino acids. CDR3: CSVEFTQEVTDTQYF. CDR3 sequence (DNA): TGCAGCGTTGAATTCACCCAAGAGGTCACAGATACGCAGTATTTT.

The J gene is TRBJ2-7, the V gene TRBV18; 7 nucleotides line up with TRBD1. Germline V gene data show CDR1 as KGHSH and CDR2 as LQKENI. This CDR3 has 14 residues. The ends lost 3 bases at V and 5 bases at J; junction bases unmatched: 7. CDR3 sequence reads: CASSPQTGADEQYF. In DNA form, the CDR3 reads TGTGCCAGCTCACCCCAAACAGGGGCCGACGAGCAGTACTTC.

The chain uses TRBV7-2 and TRBJ1-2; 9 bases match TRBD1. Trimming cost V 7 bases and J 3 bases; bases outside gene matches: 18. The CDR3 is 18 amino acids. The germline gives CDR1 SGHTA, CDR2 FQGNSA. The CDR3: CASIPPGQGIRWDYGYTF. The CDR3, as DNA: TGTGCCAGCATCCCACCGGGACAGGGAATAAGGTGGGACTATGGCTACACCTTC.